These 17 T cell receptor beta chains share one sample of origin, sequenced in a study of blood T cell repertoires in COVID-19. Only in-frame clones appear in the TCRdb table, and some are missing; sequencing was by immunoSEQ multiplex PCR. The table lists about 160,000 clones, about 83% of them singletons. Sequencing was done on a sample of PBMCs or T cells enriched from blood (not recorded which). These receptors all stem from a woman in her forties or fifties in a cohort exposed to, infected with or recovered from COVID-19 (not recorded which).

This clone has only a few counts. This chain connects TRBV7-8 to TRBJ2-3; TRBD2 matches 10 bases. Germline loops: CDR1 SGHVS, CDR2 FQNEAQ. The CDR3 length is 18 residues. V shed 1 base, J shed 2 bases, and the junction held 9 bases outside the gene matches. The CDR3: CASSLDLAGEGPTDTQYF. The CDR3 coding sequence is TGTGCCAGCAGCTTAGATCTAGCGGGAGAAGGTCCCACAGATACGCAGTATTTT.

The V and J genes are TRBV3-1 (or the pseudogene TRBV3-2) and TRBJ2-5, with D perhaps matching TRBD2 (5 bases). The CDR3 spans 19 residues. Trimming cost V 0 bases and J 2 bases, with 22 bases left between them. Per the germline V gene, CDR1 is LGHDT and CDR2 is YNNKEL (reference sequence). CDR3 DNA: TGTGCCAGCAGCCAAGATAGGAGGTTGGGATTCGGGTTTCAAGAGACCCAGTACTTC. Translated: CASSQDRRLGFGFQETQYF.

The CDR3 region is CASSDTGQVLYNEQFF. The CDR3 nucleotides are TGTGCCAGCAGCGACACGGGACAGGTTCTCTACAATGAGCAGTTCTTC. The rearrangement joins TRBV11-3 to TRBJ2-1; 8 bases map to TRBD1. The germline gives CDR1 SGHNT, CDR2 YENEEA. V was clipped by 5 bases and J by 3 bases; unmatched bases: 9. This CDR3 region has 16 residues.

The chain couples TRBV7-9 to TRBJ2-5, with D possibly TRBD1 on 6 matching bases. V lost 6 bases and J 4 bases, leaving 15 bases between the germline ends. In germline, CDR1 is SEHNR, CDR2 FQNEAQ (reference sequence). CDR3 length: 14 amino acids. The CDR3 coding sequence is TGTGCCAGCAGTAAAGGACAGTCCCGAGAGACCCAGTACTTC. Translating gives CASSKGQSRETQYF. Based on the CDR3 plus reference TRBV7-9 and TRBJ2-5, the full variable domain is DTGVSQNPRHKITKRGQNVTFRCDPISEHNRLYWYRQTLGQGPEFLTYFQNEAQLEKSRLLSDRFSAERPKGSFSTLEIQRTEQGDSAMYLCASSKGQSRETQYFGPGTRLLVL.

This clone was detected only once. CDR3 residues: CASSWRTSVPDTQYF. In DNA form, the CDR3 reads TGTGCCAGCAGCTGGAGGACTAGCGTCCCAGATACGCAGTATTTT. The V and J genes are TRBV7-2 and TRBJ2-3; 9 positions agree with TRBD2. The CDR3 contains 15 residues. CDR1 and CDR2 (germline): SGHTA, FQGNSA. Trimming removed 4 bases from V and 4 bases from J; junction bases left unmatched: 6.

This clone was recorded only once. The chain uses TRBV4-1 and TRBJ1-1, with 9 bases aligning to TRBD1. The CDR3 contains 16 residues. CDR1 and CDR2 from the germline V gene are MGHRA and YSYEKL. J gave up 1 base and V 3 bases, and 6 bases lay outside the gene matches. The CDR3: CASSHQRTGENTEAFF. The CDR3 DNA reads as TGCGCCAGCAGCCACCAAAGGACAGGGGAGAACACTGAAGCTTTCTTT.

The chain joins TRBV15 to TRBJ2-3, with 15 bases aligning to TRBD2. V shed 5 bases and J 4 bases; nucleotides not matched to a gene: 1. Germline V CDR1 and CDR2: LNHNV, YYDKDF (reference sequence). The CDR3 runs 15 residues. CDR3 region: CATSGLAGGADTQYF. The CDR3 nucleotides are TGTGCCACCAGCGGACTAGCGGGAGGGGCAGATACGCAGTATTTT.

V is TRBV19 and J is TRBJ2-7; maybe TRBD1 (5 bases). V lost 5 bases and J 7 bases, leaving 12 bases between the germline ends. Germline V gene sequence: CDR1 LNHDA, CDR2 SQIVND (reference sequence). The CDR3 has 12 amino acids. This CDR3 is CASSAKGREQYF. CDR3 DNA: TGTGCCAGTAGTGCAAAGGGGCGGGAGCAGTACTTC.

The chain employs TRBV29-1 and TRBJ1-3; D is ambiguous. V lost 3 bases and J lost 4, with 16 bases in between. From germline, CDR1 is SQVTM and CDR2 ANQGSEA. The CDR3 is 15 residues long. The DNA for the CDR3 is TGCAGCGTTGAGCGGGAACCCAACGCCGGAAACACCATATATTTT. Encoded protein: CSVEREPNAGNTIYF.

V and J are TRBV6-2 or TRBV6-3 and TRBJ1-2; no firm D call. Germline V gene sequence: CDR1 MNHEY, CDR2 SVGEGT. The CDR3 covers 12 residues. The V end lost 8 bases, the J end lost 8 bases, and 15 bases lay between the germline ends. In nucleotides, the CDR3 is TGTGCCAGCCGTGACTCCCGCGGCGGCTACACCTTC. This gives the protein CASRDSRGGYTF.

This chain uses TRBV4-1 with TRBJ2-7; the match to TRBD1 covers 11 bases. Germline lookup yields CDR1 MGHRA and CDR2 YSYEKL. The CDR3 is 18 amino acids. The junction had 10 bases not matched to a gene; V was cut back by 0 bases and J by 3 bases. CDR3 residues: CASSQEANWDRGIYEQYF. The CDR3 region has the DNA TGCGCCAGCAGCCAAGAGGCAAACTGGGACAGGGGGATCTACGAGCAGTACTTC.

This rearrangement joins TRBV7-2 to TRBJ2-2; weak D call: TRBD2 (6 bases). In germline, CDR1 is SGHTA, CDR2 FQGNSA. Trimming shortened V by 5 bases and J by 2 bases, and 12 bases separated the two germline ends. The CDR3 consists of 15 residues. CDR3: CASSPSVGNTGELFF. The CDR3 bases are TGTGCCAGCAGCCCTAGCGTCGGTAACACCGGGGAGCTGTTTTTT.

The chain couples TRBV5-1 to TRBJ1-5, with D uncertain. The CDR3 totals 13 residues. V lost 1 base and J lost 2, with 4 bases in between. Germline CDR1 and CDR2: SGHRS and YFSETQ. The chain's CDR3 is CASSLTGNQPQHF. The CDR3 DNA sequence: TGCGCCAGCAGCTTGACGGGCAATCAGCCCCAGCATTTT. The full variable domain, in which reference TRBV5-1 and TRBJ1-5 provide the parts outside the CDR3, is KAGVTQTPRYLIKTRGQQVTLSCSPISGHRSVSWYQQTPGQGLQFLFEYFSETQRNKGNFPGRFSGRQFSNSRSEMNVSTLELGDSALYLCASSLTGNQPQHFGDGTRLSIL.

This rearrangement joins TRBV5-4 to TRBJ2-2; D is ambiguous. Germline lookup yields CDR1 SGHNT and CDR2 YYREEE (reference sequence). Between the trimmed V and J ends, which lost 3 bases and 1 base, there was a span of 10 bases. The CDR3 consists of 15 residues. CDR3 sequence reads: CASSSLTQNTGELFF. DNA of the CDR3: TGTGCCAGCAGCTCATTGACTCAGAACACCGGGGAGCTGTTTTTT.

This chain joins TRBV2 and TRBJ1-2; D call uncertain. CDR3 size: 16 residues. CDR1 is SNHLY and CDR2 is FYNNEI in the germline V gene. Trimming pared 3 bases from V and 7 bases from J, leaving 21 bases between. The DNA for the CDR3 is TGTGCCAGCAGTGAGCGAACCGGGGTAGGCTCAGCTGGCTACACCTTC. This gives the protein CASSERTGVGSAGYTF.

This clone was seen only a few times. The chain combines TRBV27 with TRBJ2-1, with 12 positions matching TRBD1. Germline CDR1 is MNHEY and CDR2 is SMNVEV (reference sequence). J was trimmed by 8 bases and V by 6 bases; bases with no gene match: 8. CDR3 length equals 15 residues. The CDR3 protein is CASSLRDRGLYEQFF. The CDR3 region has the DNA TGTGCCAGCAGCCTCCGGGACAGGGGGCTTTATGAGCAGTTCTTC.

The rearrangement uses TRBV4-2 and TRBJ2-3; 11 bases are shared with TRBD2. The CDR3 runs to 16 residues. Germline CDR1 LGHNA, CDR2 YNFKEQ. Trimming cost V 4 bases and J 9 bases; bases outside gene matches: 12. CDR3 sequence: CASSPPRLAGLQTQYF. The CDR3 DNA sequence: TGTGCCAGCAGCCCACCCCGACTAGCGGGGCTCCAGACGCAGTATTTT.